The clone carrying this T cell receptor (beta chain) was counted ten times or more. Its antigen remains unknown. The data derive from a study of human T cells and chemical hapten exposure. Study overall: In the sensitization step, 2% DPC was placed on about 2 cm by about 2 cm of upper inner arm skin. All through the roughly 25-week study, the scalp of each patient received diphenylcyclopropenone doses weekly.

Overall study findings and caveats: With DPC sensitization, TCRs exceeding 1 in 1000 frequency showed no change. All donors were alopecia patients, so their immunity may differ from that of healthy people.

TCRdb called the RACE reads again in MiXCR, with one record for every CDR3 protein. The data hold 70,000 or so distinct CDR3 sequences, with more than 9.5% observed a single time. Time point noted: patch test 3, about 24 weeks after DPC sensitization. Specified treatment: therapeutic diphenylcyclopropenone sensitization with weekly scalp DPC. The germline gives CDR1 MDHEN, CDR2 SYDVKM. The CDR3 consists of 12 residues. V gave up 6 bases and J gave up 5 bases, with 11 bases separating them. This sequence originates from a woman aged 45 to 65 with alopecia areata. Some clones in this sample may be carry-over from other donors' samples. The V call is TRBV28, the J call TRBJ2-7; D not certain. The sequences come from whole blood, collected in connection with sensitization to the hapten diphenylcyclopropenone (DPC). CDR3 protein: CASSSKTDEQYF. CDR3 coding DNA: TGTGCCAGCAGCTCCAAAACGGACGAGCAGTACTTC.